This TCR beta chain was observed in a study of control samples from healthy donors and cancer patients. Profiling relied on immunoSEQ multiplex PCR, and the TCRdb table lists in-frame clones only, not all of them. Of some 120,000 clones in the sample, roughly 90% are singletons; the top ten hold about 3.4%. Trimming left V 4 bases short and J 1 base short, with 7 bases between. The CDR3 covers 13 residues. The germline V gene encodes CDR1 LGHDT and CDR2 YNNKEL (reference sequence). The chain has TRBV3-1 (or the pseudogene TRBV3-2) and TRBJ1-1; no clear D. The specimen sequenced was blood. The TCR sequence derives from a man aged 45-65 years in good health. The CDR3 DNA reads as TGTGCCAGCAGCCGGACTCAGAACACTGAAGCTTTCTTT. It is translated as CASSRTQNTEAFF.